The next 16 T cell receptor beta chains were all read from a single sample in a study of beta chain features in type 1 diabetes. The authors reverse transcribed all of the isolated RNA, so sequencing captured expressed TCRB transcripts. Method: immunoSEQ multiplex PCR; TCRdb's copy keeps in-frame clones and lacks some. The table shows more than 300,000 clones, with under 8.5% occurring only once. The sample consisted of central memory CD4+ T cells from blood. The receptor set was obtained from a woman aged 18-29 years in good health.

The chain has TRBV5-1 and TRBJ2-3; possibly TRBD1 for D (5 bases). Per the germline V gene, CDR1 is SGHRS and CDR2 is YFSETQ. The CDR3 has 15 residues. V was trimmed by 4 bases and J by 6 bases, leaving 18 bases between them. Here the CDR3 reads CASSRQGFPADTQYF. As DNA, the CDR3 is TGCGCCAGCAGCCGGCAGGGCTTCCCGGCGGATACGCAGTATTTT.

The CDR3, as DNA: TGTGCCAGCAGTTACTCCCGCCTAGCGGCCCTCTACGAGCAGTACTTC. Translation: CASSYSRLAALYEQYF. The rearrangement uses TRBV6-5 and TRBJ2-7, with 7 positions matching TRBD2. CDR1 and CDR2 from the germline V gene are MNHEY and SVGAGI. V was clipped by 0 bases and J by 3 bases; unmatched bases: 8. The CDR3 is 16 amino acids.

This clone came up many times. V is TRBV5-1 and J is TRBJ2-7, with no clear D. V dropped 5 bases and J dropped 3 bases, with 9 bases sitting between them. Germline CDR1 reads SGHRS; CDR2 reads YFSETQ. The CDR3 length is 12 residues. The CDR3 loop reads CASRADHYEQYF. The CDR3, as DNA: TGCGCCAGCAGGGCTGACCACTACGAGCAGTACTTC.

This clone was observed a few times. In DNA, the CDR3 is TGTGCCAGCGGGACCCGGGTCATTCAGTACTTC. The encoded protein is CASGTRVIQYF. The chain links TRBV19 to TRBJ2-4; either TRBD1 or TRBD2 may supply D (5 bases each). Looked up from germline, CDR1 is LNHDA and CDR2 is SQIVND (reference sequence). Trimming took off 9 bases at V and 9 bases at J, with 12 bases between the two ends. CDR3 size: 11 residues.

The V and J genes are TRBV6-1 and TRBJ1-2; possibly TRBD1 for D (5 bases). CDR3 size: 15 residues. V lost 5 bases, J lost 3 bases, and 16 bases lay in between. Germline assignment: CDR1 MNHNS and CDR2 SASEGT. The CDR3, as DNA: TGTGCCAGCAGTCAGATGGTAGGGGTAGACTATGGCTACACCTTC. Encoded protein: CASSQMVGVDYGYTF.

This clone has only a few counts. This chain joins TRBV7-9 and TRBJ2-3; 8 nucleotides match TRBD2. V was pared by 3 bases and J by 6 bases, with 5 bases of the junction left unmatched. Germline assignment: CDR1 SEHNR and CDR2 FQNEAQ (reference sequence). The CDR3 has 14 residues. The CDR3 reads CASSFGGRPDTQYF. The CDR3, as DNA: TGTGCCAGCAGCTTTGGCGGGAGGCCCGATACGCAGTATTTT.

This clone has a handful of counts. The rearrangement links TRBV29-1 to TRBJ2-7, with D possibly being TRBD2 (5 bases). This CDR3 is built from 13 residues. Looked up from germline, CDR1 is SQVTM and CDR2 is ANQGSEA. V was trimmed by 5 bases and J by 1 base, leaving 12 bases between them. CDR3 region: CSVSRTSSYEQYF. In DNA, the CDR3 is TGCAGCGTTTCTAGGACTTCATCCTACGAGCAGTACTTC.

This clone was seen only a few times. This sequence joins TRBV5-6 and TRBJ2-2; D is ambiguous. The CDR3 has 12 residues. CDR1 SGHDT and CDR2 YYEEEE come from the germline V gene. V was clipped by 3 bases and J by 7 bases, with 7 bases between them. CDR3 sequence (DNA): TGTGCCAGCAGCTCTGTCAGCGGGGAGCTGTTTTTT. It is translated as CASSSVSGELFF.

The V gene is TRBV4-3, the J gene TRBJ2-7, with 7 bases identical to TRBD2. The trim removed 0 bases at V and 4 bases at J, leaving 15 bases unmatched. Germline V gene sequence: CDR1 LGHNA, CDR2 YSLEER. CDR3 size: 18 residues. For the CDR3, the DNA is TGCGCCAGCAGCCAAGAGTCGGGCGCGGGGGAATTGGTTTACGAGCAGTACTTC. It yields the protein CASSQESGAGELVYEQYF.

In its sample, this clone was seen once. V gene TRBV20-1 combines with J gene TRBJ2-3, with no clear D. V gave up 8 bases and J gave up 1 base, with 7 bases separating them. The CDR3 totals 11 residues. CDR1 is DFQATT and CDR2 is SNEGSKA in the germline V gene (reference sequence). The CDR3 loop is CSTYGTDTQYF. The CDR3 DNA sequence: TGCAGTACCTACGGCACAGATACGCAGTATTTT.

The V call is TRBV2, the J call TRBJ2-7, with 13 bases that match TRBD2. This CDR3 region has 15 residues. Per germline, CDR1 SNHLY and CDR2 FYNNEI. The V segment lost 6 bases and the J segment 5 bases; nucleotides outside the gene matches: 7. This CDR3 is CASSTSGRAPHEQYF. The CDR3 DNA is TGTGCCAGCAGCACTAGCGGGAGGGCCCCCCACGAGCAGTACTTC.

Worth noting for this clone: This could be a read error, since a much larger clone is one nucleotide away. This sequence joins TRBV13 and TRBJ2-3, with 9 bases fitting TRBD2. J gave up 0 bases and V 2 bases, and 0 bases lay outside the gene matches. Looked up from germline, CDR1 is PRHDT and CDR2 is FYEKMQ (reference sequence). The CDR3 runs to 15 residues. Here the CDR3 DNA reads TGTGCCAGCAGCTTAACTAGCGGGAGCACAGATACGCAGTATTTT. Amino acids: CASSLTSGSTDTQYF.

The V and J genes are TRBV5-1 and TRBJ2-5, with D possibly called TRBD1 or TRBD2 (5 bases each). Trimming removed 0 bases at V and 6 bases at J, with 12 bases between. This CDR3 has 14 residues. CDR1 and CDR2 from the germline V gene are SGHRS and YFSETQ. The CDR3 loop reads CASSLAEGYQTQYF. CDR3 coding DNA: TGCGCCAGCAGCTTGGCTGAGGGGTACCAGACCCAGTACTTC.

Ten or more counts support this clone. This chain connects TRBV5-5 to TRBJ2-2; 7 bases agree with TRBD1. This CDR3 region has 16 residues. Germline V gives CDR1 SGHKS, CDR2 YYEKEE (reference sequence). The junction had 5 bases not matched to a gene; V was cut back by 2 bases and J by 1 base. The CDR3 loop reads CASSFSGGQNTGELFF. CDR3 bases: TGTGCCAGCAGCTTTTCAGGGGGACAGAACACCGGGGAGCTGTTTTTT.

This clone was detected many times. The chain is built from TRBV15 and TRBJ2-1, with D possibly being TRBD1 (6 bases). Between the trimmed V and J ends, which lost 3 bases and 8 bases, there was a span of 14 bases. The CDR3 runs to 14 residues. CDR1 is LNHNV, CDR2 YYDKDF, per germline (reference sequence). The CDR3 reads CATSSRTVGDEQFF. The CDR3 DNA reads as TGTGCCACCAGCAGTCGGACAGTTGGCGATGAGCAGTTCTTC.

The chain couples TRBV7-2 to TRBJ2-5; no reliable D call. The CDR3 is 17 amino acids. Between the trimmed V and J ends, which lost 0 bases and 3 bases, there was a span of 17 bases. In germline, CDR1 is SGHTA, CDR2 FQGNSA. CDR3 nucleotides: TGTGCCAGCAGCTTAGCCCCAGGTGGGCAGGAGAAAGAGACCCAGTACTTC. This codes for CASSLAPGGQEKETQYF.